The 21 T cell receptor beta chains given below trace back to one sample, sequenced in a study of control samples from healthy donors and cancer patients (dated by TCRdb to about 2020). Library preparation was by the immunoSEQ multiplex PCR assay. TCRdb mirrors the immuneACCESS table, restricted to in-frame sequences. Some clones are absent from its copies; in checked studies, under half trace to an unresolved V gene, and the reason for the others is unknown. The sample table holds roughly 200,000 clones, of which 80% to 95% were seen once. The ten largest clones take up more than 1.4% of the sample. Sequences were obtained from blood. The source of these receptors is a man between 18 and 29 years old in good health.

The chain is built from TRBV4-1 and TRBJ2-7; D is uncertain. The V gene's germline CDR1 is MGHRA and CDR2 YSYEKL. The V and J ends lost 4 bases and 2 bases respectively, with 12 bases between them. The CDR3 spans 14 residues. CDR3 loop: CASSLELVTYEQYF. The CDR3 coding sequence is TGCGCCAGCAGCCTCGAGTTAGTCACCTACGAGCAGTACTTC.

The J gene is TRBJ1-3, the V gene TRBV6-6; D possibly corresponds to TRBD1 (5 bases). V was cut by 6 bases and J by 1 base, with 16 bases left in between. Germline V CDR1 and CDR2: MNHNY, SVGAGI (reference sequence). The CDR3 consists of 16 residues. CDR3 nucleotides: TGTGCCAGCAGCCCCTTCGGGGGAAGGTCTGGAAACACCATATATTTT. Amino acid sequence: CASSPFGGRSGNTIYF.

The CDR3 nucleotides read TGTGCCAGTAGTATTAATGGGGGTTCCACTGAAGCTTTCTTT. Protein: CASSINGGSTEAFF. The chain has TRBV19 and TRBJ1-1; possibly TRBD1 for D (5 bases). CDR1 LNHDA and CDR2 SQIVND come from the germline V gene (reference sequence). The CDR3 loop spans 14 amino acids. V shed 3 bases and J shed 4 bases, with 12 bases lying between them.

J is TRBJ2-2 and V is TRBV9, with 10 nucleotides matching TRBD2. The germline V gene has CDR1 SGDLS and CDR2 YYNGEE. The CDR3 covers 17 residues. J lost 6 bases, V lost 3 bases, and 11 bases had no gene match. This chain's CDR3 is CASSARGAGGPPGELFF. The CDR3 DNA reads TGTGCCAGCAGCGCGAGGGGAGCGGGGGGGCCCCCCGGGGAGCTGTTTTTT.

The chain is built from TRBV7-9 and TRBJ1-4, with 7 positions matching TRBD1. V lost 5 bases, J lost 11 bases, and 11 bases stayed unmatched. There are 14 residues in the CDR3. From germline, CDR1 is SEHNR and CDR2 FQNEAQ (reference sequence). This CDR3 reads CASSLSIGGGKLFF. The DNA of the CDR3 is TGTGCCAGCAGCCTAAGTATAGGGGGCGGGAAACTGTTTTTT.

The rearrangement uses TRBV2 and TRBJ2-4, with TRBD1 matching over 7 bases. The length of the CDR3 is 14 residues. The germline V gene has CDR1 SNHLY and CDR2 FYNNEI. Trimming cost V 6 bases and J 8 bases; bases outside gene matches: 10. DNA of the CDR3: TGTGCCAGCAGCCCGGGACAGTCGGGGCACATTCAGTACTTC. It translates to CASSPGQSGHIQYF. Variable domain in full (rest from reference TRBV2 and TRBJ2-4): EPEVTQTPSHQVTQMGQEVILRCVPISNHLYFYWYRQILGQKVEFLVSFYNNEISEKSEIFDDQFSVERPDGSNFTLKIRSTKLEDSAMYFCASSPGQSGHIQYFGAGTRLSVL.

The genes are TRBV7-2 and TRBJ2-5; 9 bases match TRBD2. The J call may be in error: the DNA end matches TRBJ2-7 better. CDR3 size: 15 residues. Germline assignment: CDR1 SGHTA and CDR2 FQGNSA. The CDR3 bases are TGTGCCAGCAGCTCATTAGCGGGGGCCGGCCACGAGCAGTACTTC. Translated: CASSSLAGAGHEQYF.

This rearrangement joins TRBV21-1 to TRBJ2-7; TRBD2 reflects the table's D call only, with no check against the DNA. TRBV21-1 is labeled a pseudogene. The CDR3 is made up of 17 amino acids. CDR3 nucleotide sequence: TGTGCCAGCAGCAAACCAAATTTACGGAGGGAAGCCTACGAGCAGTACTTC. Translation: CASSKPNLRREAYEQYF.

This clone was recorded once. The chain joins TRBV30 to TRBJ1-5, with unresolved D. Per the germline V gene, CDR1 is GTSNPN and CDR2 is SVGIG (reference sequence). V was pared by 3 bases and J by 3 bases, with 9 bases between. The CDR3 extends over 13 amino acids. The CDR3 DNA is TGTGCCTGGAGCCAGGATCACAATCAGCCCCAGCATTTT. It is translated as CAWSQDHNQPQHF.

V is TRBV30 and J is TRBJ2-1, with TRBD2 as a possible D gene (5 bases). The V and J ends lost 5 bases and 10 bases respectively, with 21 bases between them. Germline loops: CDR1 GTSNPN, CDR2 SVGIG (reference sequence). CDR3 length: 14 residues. The CDR3 nucleotides read TGTGCCTGGGGACCGGGCCGTTTAACGGGGGAGCAGTTCTTC. This sequence encodes CAWGPGRLTGEQFF. The variable domain in full, with the rest retrieved from reference TRBV30 and TRBJ2-1, is SQTIHQWPATLVQPVGSPLSLECTVEGTSNPNLYWYRQAAGRGLQLLFYSVGIGQISSEVPQNLSASRPQDRQFILSSKKLLLSDSGFYLCAWGPGRLTGEQFFGPGTRLTVL.

V is TRBV19 and J is TRBJ1-2, with D possibly being TRBD1 (5 bases). The V and J ends lost 6 bases and 2 bases respectively, with 19 bases between them. This CDR3 has 16 residues. The V gene's germline CDR1 is LNHDA and CDR2 SQIVND (reference sequence). The CDR3: CASSIPQAKPNYGYTF. CDR3 nucleotides: TGTGCCAGTAGCATACCACAGGCCAAACCGAACTATGGCTACACCTTC.

This clone occurred a few times. The chain couples TRBV24-1 to TRBJ2-1, with 8 bases that match TRBD2. The germline V gene encodes CDR1 KGHDR and CDR2 SFDVKD. The CDR3 sequence is 15 residues long. The V segment lost 9 bases and the J segment 9 bases; nucleotides outside the gene matches: 15. The CDR3 DNA reads TGTGCCACCTCCCCCCCGGCCGGGGGGGCGTCTGAGCAGTTCTTC. Amino acid sequence: CATSPPAGGASEQFF.

The J gene is TRBJ2-3, the V gene TRBV3-1 (or the pseudogene TRBV3-2); 13 positions agree with TRBD2. Germline V gene sequence: CDR1 LGHDT, CDR2 YNNKEL (reference sequence). J was trimmed by 7 bases and V by 4 bases; bases with no gene match: 8. CDR3 length: 16 residues. CDR3 protein: CASSLRTSGGRYTQYF. For the CDR3, the DNA is TGTGCCAGCAGCCTGCGGACTAGCGGGGGCCGATATACGCAGTATTTT.

This rearrangement joins TRBV7-2 to TRBJ2-2; D is undetermined. The CDR3 extends over 15 amino acids. Trimming pared 1 base from V and 5 bases from J, leaving 11 bases between. CDR1 and CDR2 from the germline V gene are SGHTA and FQGNSA. The CDR3 spells CASSLVKAPTGELFF. In nucleotides, the CDR3 is TGTGCCAGCAGCTTAGTAAAGGCCCCTACCGGGGAGCTGTTTTTT.

J is TRBJ1-3 and V is TRBV5-1; 11 bases are a match to TRBD1. The V segment lost 4 bases and the J segment 0 bases; nucleotides outside the gene matches: 9. The CDR3 has 18 amino acids. Germline V CDR1 and CDR2: SGHRS, YFSETQ. CDR3: CASSSLGQGDSSGNTIYF. The DNA of the CDR3 is TGCGCCAGCAGCAGCCTGGGACAGGGGGACTCCTCTGGAAACACCATATATTTT.

This rearrangement joins TRBV24-1 to TRBJ1-5; 9 bases fit TRBD1. CDR3 length: 17 residues. In germline, CDR1 is KGHDR, CDR2 SFDVKD. V lost 3 bases to trimming and J lost 2 bases; unmatched junction nucleotides: 7. The CDR3 is CATSDGTGFWGNQPQHF. CDR3 in DNA: TGTGCCACCAGTGATGGGACAGGGTTCTGGGGCAATCAGCCCCAGCATTTT.

This clone has a handful of counts. This chain uses TRBV5-1 with TRBJ1-5; perhaps TRBD1 as D (6 bases). Trimming took 1 base from V and 3 from J, leaving 8 bases between them. From germline, CDR1 is SGHRS and CDR2 YFSETQ. CDR3 length equals 14 residues. The CDR3: CASSLTGLNQPQHF. CDR3 in DNA: TGCGCCAGCAGCTTGACAGGGCTCAATCAGCCCCAGCATTTT. Full variable domain (outside the CDR3, taken from reference TRBV5-1 and TRBJ1-5): KAGVTQTPRYLIKTRGQQVTLSCSPISGHRSVSWYQQTPGQGLQFLFEYFSETQRNKGNFPGRFSGRQFSNSRSEMNVSTLELGDSALYLCASSLTGLNQPQHFGDGTRLSIL.

This chain links TRBV28 with TRBJ1-1; no clear D. The germline V gene has CDR1 MDHEN and CDR2 SYDVKM. V was shortened by 1 base and J by 1 base, with 10 bases between the two germline ends. This CDR3 is 15 amino acids long. The CDR3 nucleotides read TGTGCCAGCAGTTTATTCGCATCCAAGAACACTGAAGCTTTCTTT. This gives the protein CASSLFASKNTEAFF.

This sequence joins TRBV30 and TRBJ2-5, with unresolved D. The CDR3 totals 14 residues. From germline, CDR1 is GTSNPN and CDR2 SVGIG (reference sequence). V shed 0 bases and J shed 6 bases, with 14 bases lying between them. The CDR3, as DNA: TGTGCCTGGAGTGTAAATACGTTCGTAAAGACCCAGTACTTC. Translating it yields CAWSVNTFVKTQYF.

The J gene is TRBJ2-5, the V gene TRBV6-5; D gene ambiguous. The germline CDR1 and CDR2 sequences are MNHEY and SVGAGI. Trimming stripped 6 bases from V and 5 bases from J, with 13 bases between. The CDR3 consists of 13 residues. The CDR3: CASSYGPRETQYF. CDR3 nucleotides: TGTGCCAGCAGCTACGGACCACGGGAGACCCAGTACTTC.

This clone showed up just once. The CDR3 DNA reads TGCGCCAGCAGCCCGGGGACTAGCGGGGCGCCCTACGAGCAGTACTTC. Amino acids: CASSPGTSGAPYEQYF. This chain links TRBV5-1 with TRBJ2-7, with 13 bases identical to TRBD2. This CDR3 comprises 16 residues. Germline loops: CDR1 SGHRS, CDR2 YFSETQ. Unmatched junction bases numbered 6, after V lost 4 bases and J lost 2 bases.